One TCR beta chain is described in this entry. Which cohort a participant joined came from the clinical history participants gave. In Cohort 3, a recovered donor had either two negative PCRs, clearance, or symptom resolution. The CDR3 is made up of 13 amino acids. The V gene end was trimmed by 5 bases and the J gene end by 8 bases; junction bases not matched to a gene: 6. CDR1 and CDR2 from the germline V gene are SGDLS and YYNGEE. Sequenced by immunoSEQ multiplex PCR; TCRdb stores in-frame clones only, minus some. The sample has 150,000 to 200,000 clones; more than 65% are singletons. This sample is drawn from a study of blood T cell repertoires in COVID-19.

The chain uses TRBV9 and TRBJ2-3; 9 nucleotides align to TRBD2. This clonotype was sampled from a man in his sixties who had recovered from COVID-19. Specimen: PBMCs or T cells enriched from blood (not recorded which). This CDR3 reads CASRAGGPGTQYF. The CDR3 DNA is TGTGCCAGCAGGGCGGGAGGGCCTGGTACGCAGTATTTT.